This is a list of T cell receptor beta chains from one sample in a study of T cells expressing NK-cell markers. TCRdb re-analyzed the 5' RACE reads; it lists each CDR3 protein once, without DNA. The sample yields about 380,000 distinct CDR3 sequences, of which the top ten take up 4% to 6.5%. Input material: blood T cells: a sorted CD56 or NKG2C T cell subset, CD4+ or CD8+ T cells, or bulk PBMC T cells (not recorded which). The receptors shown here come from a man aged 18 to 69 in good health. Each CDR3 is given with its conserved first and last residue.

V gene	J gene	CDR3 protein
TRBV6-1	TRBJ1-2	CASRGPQGWGYTF
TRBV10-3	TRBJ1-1	CAISEGSSNTEAFF
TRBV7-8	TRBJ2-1	CASSLTKPGGKFF
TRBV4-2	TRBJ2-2	CASSQDWQGGTGELFF
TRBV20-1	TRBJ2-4	CSVPGPLAKNIQYF
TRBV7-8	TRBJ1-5	CASKVRGSNQPQHF
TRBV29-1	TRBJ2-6	CSARQGASSGANVLTF
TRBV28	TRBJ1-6	CASSGPGQGLSSPLHF
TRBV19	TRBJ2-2	CASSRRIGGSPARMGSGELFF
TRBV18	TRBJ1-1	CASLRGGTGTEAFF
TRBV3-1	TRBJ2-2	CASSQYRTELGELFF
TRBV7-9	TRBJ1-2	CASSSLRQAGYTF
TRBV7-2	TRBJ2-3	CASSHFRDTQYF
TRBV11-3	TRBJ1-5	CASSPWDTGNQPQHF
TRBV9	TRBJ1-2	CASSVELYENYGYTF
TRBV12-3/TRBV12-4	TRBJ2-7	CASSLAGGQYEQYF
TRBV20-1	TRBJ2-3	CSATTGPPGTDTQYF
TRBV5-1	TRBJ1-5	CASRHGNQPQHF
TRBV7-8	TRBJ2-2	CASSRTSGTTNTGELFF
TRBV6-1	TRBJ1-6	CAVSGPTVSPLHF
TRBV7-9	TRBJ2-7	CASSLADEPPYEQYF
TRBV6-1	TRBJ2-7	CASSIRLPYEQYF
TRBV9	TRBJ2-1	CASSGTSRSYNEQFF
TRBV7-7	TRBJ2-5	CASSLSSGGKETQYF
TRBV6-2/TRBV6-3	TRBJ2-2	CASNQRGGITGELFF
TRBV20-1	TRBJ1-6	CSARDLGQGSPLHF
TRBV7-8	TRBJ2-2	CASSAARVPTGELFF
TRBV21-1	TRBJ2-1	CASSNRGEIHNEQFF
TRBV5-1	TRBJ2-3	CASSRDSTDTQYF
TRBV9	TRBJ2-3	CASSGGRAVDTQYF
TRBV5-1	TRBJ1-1	CASSLGATRQGNTEAFF
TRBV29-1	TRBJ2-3	CSVRQGLTDTQYF
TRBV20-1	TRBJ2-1	CSADTGNHYNEQFF
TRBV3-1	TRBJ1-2	CASSRTETNYGYTF
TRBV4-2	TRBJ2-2	CASSQDSPRLAGGVGELFF
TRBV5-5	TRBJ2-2	CASSQQYTGELFF
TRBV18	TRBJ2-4	CASSPVPEEVGIQYF
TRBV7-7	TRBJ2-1	CASSGGAFPGDEQFF
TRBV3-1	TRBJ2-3	CASSQEVLAGLYTQYF
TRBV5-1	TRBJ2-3	CASSIDRGKGTDTQYF
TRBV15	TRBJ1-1	CATSRTGTAMSTEAFF
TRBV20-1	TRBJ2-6	CSARGGGPTRSGANVLTF
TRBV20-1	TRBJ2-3	CSARDNPPADTQYF
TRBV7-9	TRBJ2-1	CATDRDFAKPPYNEQFF
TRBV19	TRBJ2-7	CASMNRPTGGEQYF
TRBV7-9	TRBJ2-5	CASSARGGRETQYF
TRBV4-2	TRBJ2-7	CASRDRAKESYEQYF
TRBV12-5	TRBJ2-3	CASGSSDSDTQYF